The source of this TCR beta chain is a study of neurological immune-mediated disorders. V shed 4 bases and J 4 bases; nucleotides not matched to a gene: 4. Per the germline V gene, CDR1 is MNHEY and CDR2 is SVGAGI. The CDR3 runs to 14 residues. The cDNA was generated by 5'RACE with 10-nucleotide random UMIs. A single run covered 15-18 subjects with over 200 million TCR-beta sequences. TCRdb redid the calling of the 5' RACE reads with MiXCR, one entry per CDR3 protein. The data contain 75,000 to 85,000 distinct CDR3 sequences, more than 15% of them seen just once; the ten biggest clones take up 15%. The sample holds many counts of this clonotype. Its cognate antigen is unknown. General study points: The level of TCR clonal expansion was highest in patients with HTLV-1-associated myelopathy and lowest in multiple sclerosis, where it fell below the level seen in healthy controls.

Material: PBMCs. The sequence came from a woman aged 35 to 49 in good health. This rearrangement joins TRBV6-5 to TRBJ2-3; 8 bases align to TRBD2. CDR3 sequence: CASSSGGRPDTQYF. DNA of the CDR3: TGTGCCAGCAGTTCGGGGGGGCGCCCAGATACGCAGTATTTT.